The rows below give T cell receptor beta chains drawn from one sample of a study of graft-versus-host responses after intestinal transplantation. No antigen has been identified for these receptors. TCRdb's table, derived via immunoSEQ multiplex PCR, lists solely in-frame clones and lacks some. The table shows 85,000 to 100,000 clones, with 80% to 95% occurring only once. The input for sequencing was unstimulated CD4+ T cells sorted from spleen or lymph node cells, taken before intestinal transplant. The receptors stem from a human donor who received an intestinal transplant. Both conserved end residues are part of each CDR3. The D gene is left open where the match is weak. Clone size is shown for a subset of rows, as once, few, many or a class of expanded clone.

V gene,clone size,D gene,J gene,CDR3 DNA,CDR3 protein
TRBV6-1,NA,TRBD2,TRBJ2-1,TGTGCCAGCAGTGAAATCCGGGGACTAGCGGGAGGTTCGGATGAGCAGTTCTTC,CASSEIRGLAGGSDEQFF
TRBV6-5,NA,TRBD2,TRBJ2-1,TGTGCCAGCAGACGGGATAGCGGGGGGCCCAATGAGCAGTTCTTC,CASRRDSGGPNEQFF
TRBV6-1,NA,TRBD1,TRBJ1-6,TGTGCCAGCAGTGACCACGGGACAGGGGGCTATTCACCCCTCCACTTT,CASSDHGTGGYSPLHF
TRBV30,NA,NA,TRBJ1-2,TGTGCCTGGAACCACAGGGTTGGTGGCTACACCTTC,CAWNHRVGGYTF
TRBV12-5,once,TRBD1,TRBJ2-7,TGTGCTAGTGGTCCAGGACAGGGCTCCTACGAGCAGTACTTC,CASGPGQGSYEQYF
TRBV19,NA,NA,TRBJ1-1,TGTGCCAGTACTCAGGGTGGGACTGAAGCCTTCTTT,CASTQGGTEAFF
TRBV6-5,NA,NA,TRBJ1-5,TGTGCCAGCAGTTACGGACCACAGGAGGGAAATCAGCCCCAGCATTTT,CASSYGPQEGNQPQHF
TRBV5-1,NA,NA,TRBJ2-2,TGCGCCAGCAGCCCCCCTCTAGCAGACACCGGGGAGCTGTTTTTT,CASSPPLADTGELFF
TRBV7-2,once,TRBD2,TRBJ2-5,TGTGCCAGCAGTTCTAAACGGTTAGCGGGGGAGGAGACCCAGTACTTC,CASSSKRLAGEETQYF
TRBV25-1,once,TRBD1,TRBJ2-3,TGTGCCAGCAGTGAACCCCAGGGGGCGCGGGGCACAGATACGCAGTATTTT,CASSEPQGARGTDTQYF
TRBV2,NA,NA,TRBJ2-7,TGTGCCAGCAGACTAGCCTACGAGCAGTACTTC,CASRLAYEQYF
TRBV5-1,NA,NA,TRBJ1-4,TGCGCCAGCAGCTTGTCCGGGACTATTAATGAAAAACTGTTTTTT,CASSLSGTINEKLFF
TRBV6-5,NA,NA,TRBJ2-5,TGTGCCAGCAGTTACTCTCGGCAGGGAGAGACCCAGTACTTC,CASSYSRQGETQYF
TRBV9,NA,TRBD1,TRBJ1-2,TGTGCCAGCAGCGCCAGGGGACAGCTCTATGGCTACACCTTC,CASSARGQLYGYTF
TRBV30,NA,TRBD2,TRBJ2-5,TGTGCCTTAAGACTAGCGGGAGTCGCAGAGACCCAGTACTTC,CALRLAGVAETQYF
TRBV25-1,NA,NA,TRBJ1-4,TGTGCCAGCAGCCGCCGGGGGGCTACCCGAAGGGCTAATGAAAAACTGTTTTTT,CASSRRGATRRANEKLFF
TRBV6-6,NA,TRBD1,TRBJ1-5,TGTGCCAGCAGTTACCCGGACAGGGGGCGCGATCAGCCCCAGCATTTT,CASSYPDRGRDQPQHF
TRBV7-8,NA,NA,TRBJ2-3,TGTGCCAGCAGCTTAGCGGGAGGTGTAAATACGCAGTATTTT,CASSLAGGVNTQYF
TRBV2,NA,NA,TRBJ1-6,TGTGCCAGCGTTAAACAGAGCCCATCGAATTCACCCCTCCACTTT,CASVKQSPSNSPLHF
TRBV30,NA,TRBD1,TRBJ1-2,TGTGCCTGGAGTGCCTACAGGGGGCCCCCCTGGGGCTACACCTTC,CAWSAYRGPPWGYTF
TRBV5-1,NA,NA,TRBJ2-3,TGCGCCAGCAGCGACGGAGGTTTTTGGAGACTAGGGGCCGATACGCAGTATTTT,CASSDGGFWRLGADTQYF
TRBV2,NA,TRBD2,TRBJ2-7,TGTGCCAGCAGGACTAGCGCCTACGAGCAGTACTTC,CASRTSAYEQYF
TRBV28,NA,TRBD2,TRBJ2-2,TGTGCCAGCAGTTTAGCACTAGCGGGAACCGGGGAGCTGTTTTTT,CASSLALAGTGELFF
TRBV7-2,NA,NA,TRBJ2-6,TGTGCCAGCAGCTACGGAACAGGCTCTGGGGCCAACGTCCTGACTTTC,CASSYGTGSGANVLTF
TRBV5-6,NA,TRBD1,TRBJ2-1,TGTGCCAGCAGCTTATCGGACAGGGGGAAAGAGCAGTTCTTC,CASSLSDRGKEQFF
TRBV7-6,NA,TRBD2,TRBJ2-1,TGTGCCAGCAGCCGTGATCCTAGCGGGAGGGAGGTCAATGAGCAGTTCTTC,CASSRDPSGREVNEQFF
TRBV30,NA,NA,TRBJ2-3,TGTGCCTGGAGTAGGTTAGCTCATAGCACAGATACGCAGTATTTT,CAWSRLAHSTDTQYF
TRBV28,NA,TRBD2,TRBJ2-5,TGTGCCAGCAGTAATCCGGGACTAGCGGGAGTTCTAATCGGAGAGACCCAGTACTTC,CASSNPGLAGVLIGETQYF
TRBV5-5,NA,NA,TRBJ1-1,TGTGCCAGCAGCGCCGGGACACCTAACACTGAAGCTTTCTTT,CASSAGTPNTEAFF
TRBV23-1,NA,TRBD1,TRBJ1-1,TGCGCCAGCAGAGACAGGGGGAATATCAACACTGAAGCTTTCTTT,CASRDRGNINTEAFF
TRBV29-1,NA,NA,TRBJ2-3,TGCAGCATCTCAGGTAACACAGATACGCAGTATTTT,CSISGNTDTQYF
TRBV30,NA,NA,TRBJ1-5,TGTGCCTGGAGTGTTGCGACACCCCGTACGCCCCCAAATCAGCCCCAGCATTTT,CAWSVATPRTPPNQPQHF
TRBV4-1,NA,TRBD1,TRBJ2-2,TGCGCCAGCAGCCAAGATCCCCCCAGGGGGCTTTACACCGGGGAGCTGTTTTTT,CASSQDPPRGLYTGELFF
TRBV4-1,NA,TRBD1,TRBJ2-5,TGCGCCAGCAGCGACCGGGACAGGCAAGAGACCCAGTACTTC,CASSDRDRQETQYF
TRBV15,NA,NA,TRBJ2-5,TGTGCCACCAGCATTATGACAGTACAAGAGACCCAGTACTTC,CATSIMTVQETQYF
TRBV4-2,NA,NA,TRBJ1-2,TGTGCCAGCAGCCAAGATCATGACGGGGGGGTTGCAGGCTACACCTTC,CASSQDHDGGVAGYTF
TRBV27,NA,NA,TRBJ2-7,TGTGCCAGCTGTGTCCACAGCAGGTCTGCCGAGCAGTACTTC,CASCVHSRSAEQYF
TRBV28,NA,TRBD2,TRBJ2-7,TGTGCCAGCAGTTTCCCTCTAGCGGGAGGCTACGGGCAGTACTTC,CASSFPLAGGYGQYF
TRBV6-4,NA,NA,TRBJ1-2,TGTGCCAGCAGCGCGACAGGTGATAGTGGCTACACCTTC,CASSATGDSGYTF
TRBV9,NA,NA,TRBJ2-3,TGTGCCAGCAGCGTAGGGGGCCTTATGACAGATACGCAGTATTTT,CASSVGGLMTDTQYF
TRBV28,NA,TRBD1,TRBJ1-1,TGTGCCATTCAGGGGGAGGCGAACCAAGGTGAAGCTTTCTTT,CAIQGEANQGEAFF